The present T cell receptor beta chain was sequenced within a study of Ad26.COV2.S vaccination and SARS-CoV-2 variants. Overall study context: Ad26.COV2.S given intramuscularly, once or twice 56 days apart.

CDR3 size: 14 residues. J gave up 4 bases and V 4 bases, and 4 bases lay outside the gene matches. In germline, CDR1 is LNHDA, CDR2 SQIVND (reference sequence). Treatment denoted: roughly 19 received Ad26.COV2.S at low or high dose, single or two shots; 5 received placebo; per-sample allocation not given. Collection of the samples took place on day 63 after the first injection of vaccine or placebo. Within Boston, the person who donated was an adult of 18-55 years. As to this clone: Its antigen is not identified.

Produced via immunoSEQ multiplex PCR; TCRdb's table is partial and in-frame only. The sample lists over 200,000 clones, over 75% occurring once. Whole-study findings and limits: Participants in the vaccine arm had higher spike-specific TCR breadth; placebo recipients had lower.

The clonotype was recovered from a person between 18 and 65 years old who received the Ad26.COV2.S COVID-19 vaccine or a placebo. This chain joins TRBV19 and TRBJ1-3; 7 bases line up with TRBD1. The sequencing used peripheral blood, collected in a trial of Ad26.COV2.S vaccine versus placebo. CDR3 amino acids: CASSRTGGGNTIYF. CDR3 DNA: TGTGCCAGTAGTAGGACAGGCGGCGGAAACACCATATATTTT.